This T cell receptor (beta chain) originates from a study of T cells in Graves' hyperthyroidism and ophthalmopathy. Study-level points and caveats: Progression to ophthalmopathy was predicted a median of 6.5 months early. Blood also contained most expanded thyroid clonotypes above 0.001.

If no ophthalmopathy progression occurred within 18 months, Graves' hyperthyroidism was stable. Lactation, pregnancy, other autoimmune disease or uncontrolled infection led to exclusion of patients. This clonotype showed up many times. Its cognate antigen is unknown. The CDR3 length is 13 residues. Germline V gene data show CDR1 as SNHLY and CDR2 as FYNNEI. V was pared by 3 bases and J by 1 base, with 5 bases between. Researchers took RNA transcripts and amplified the TCR beta CDR3 regions from them. The HTBI set primed first-round TCR CDR3 RT-PCR. Via MiXCR, TCRdb re-called the multiplex PCR reads, giving one row per CDR3 protein. The sample yields some 760,000 distinct CDR3 sequences, 14% seen once.

This chain uses TRBV2 with TRBJ2-3; no clear D. Specimen: blood. The TCR originated in a young woman with Graves' hyperthyroidism. The CDR3 region is CASSDKGTDTQYF. CDR3 sequence (DNA): TGTGCCAGCAGTGACAAAGGCACAGATACGCAGTATTTT. Filled out from reference TRBV2 and TRBJ2-3, the complete variable domain reads EPEVTQTPSHQVTQMGQEVILRCVPISNHLYFYWYRQILGQKVEFLVSFYNNEISEKSEIFDDQFSVERPDGSNFTLKIRSTKLEDSAMYFCASSDKGTDTQYFGPGTRLTVL.